The rows below give T cell receptor beta chains drawn from one sample of a study of Ad26.COV2.S vaccination and SARS-CoV-2 variants. TCRdb's table, derived via immunoSEQ multiplex PCR, lists solely in-frame clones and lacks some. The data hold around 350,000 clones, with roughly 94% observed a single time. The starting material was peripheral blood, obtained after recovery from COVID-19. These receptor sequences come from a human donor who had recovered from COVID-19. CDR3s include the opening cysteine and the closing phenylalanine or tryptophan. A D gene is named only where the DNA matches it firmly. Clone size, where shown, is once, few, many, or a class for clones that have expanded.

CDR3 DNA	CDR3 protein	J gene	D gene	clone size	V gene
TGCAGCGTTCAGGAGACAGACGAAAAACTGTTTTTT	CSVQETDEKLFF	TRBJ1-4	.	.	TRBV29-1
TGTGCCAGCAGTGCAGGGTTTGGCTATGGCTACACCTTC	CASSAGFGYGYTF	TRBJ1-2	.	.	TRBV25-1
TGCGCCAGCAGCCGCCCTGGGTGGGACCGTAGCACAGATACGCAGTATTTT	CASSRPGWDRSTDTQYF	TRBJ2-3	.	.	TRBV4-1
TGTGCCAGCAGTTCCAGGCTAGCGGGGGATACGCAGTATTTT	CASSSRLAGDTQYF	TRBJ2-3	TRBD2	.	TRBV6-5
TGTGCCAGCAGCTTGACAGGGGCTACTTATGGCTACACCTTC	CASSLTGATYGYTF	TRBJ1-2	TRBD1	.	TRBV5-5
TGTGCCAGCAGCTGGGGGACAGGGTCTGAAGCTTTCTTT	CASSWGTGSEAFF	TRBJ1-1	TRBD1	.	TRBV7-8
TGCGCCAGCAGCCAAGATCACGGGACAGCACATTATGGCTACACCTTC	CASSQDHGTAHYGYTF	TRBJ1-2	TRBD1	.	TRBV4-1
TGTGCCAGCAGGGAGGACGGAATCACAGATACGCAGTATTTT	CASREDGITDTQYF	TRBJ2-3	.	.	TRBV2
TGTGCCAGTAGTATATCACGGGGGGCCGACAATCAGCCCCAGCATTTT	CASSISRGADNQPQHF	TRBJ1-5	.	few	TRBV19
TGTGCCAGCAGTCTCGGGGGTCGTAACTATGGCTACACCTTC	CASSLGGRNYGYTF	TRBJ1-2	.	once	TRBV27
TGTGCCAGCAGCTTGGTATCAGGGAACTATGGCTACACCTTC	CASSLVSGNYGYTF	TRBJ1-2	.	.	TRBV5-6
TGTGCCAGCAGCTTAGAGGGGGGTAGCACAGATACGCAGTATTTT	CASSLEGGSTDTQYF	TRBJ2-3	.	.	TRBV7-9
TGCAGTGCTAGTCGGGGGCTGGGAGAGACCCAGTACTTC	CSASRGLGETQYF	TRBJ2-5	.	.	TRBV20-1
TGTGCTAGTGGTTTGCCGCCCGGACGCGAGCAGTTCTTC	CASGLPPGREQFF	TRBJ2-1	.	once	TRBV12-5
TGTGCCACCCCAGATGGAATCTCTAACTATGGCTACACCTTC	CATPDGISNYGYTF	TRBJ1-2	.	.	TRBV10-3
TGTGCCAGTAGCCTCCCGGGAGATACGCAGTATTTT	CASSLPGDTQYF	TRBJ2-3	.	.	TRBV19
TGTGCCAGCAGCCAAGGGACTTCGGATGAGCAGTTCTTC	CASSQGTSDEQFF	TRBJ2-1	.	.	TRBV9
TGTGCCAGCAGCCTTGACAGCCGCAATCAGCCCCAGCATTTT	CASSLDSRNQPQHF	TRBJ1-5	.	.	TRBV7-8
TGTGCCAGCAATGAGTGGTTTGAGGGAAACACCATATATTTT	CASNEWFEGNTIYF	TRBJ1-3	.	.	TRBV2
TGTGCCAGCAGCTCAGGGACAGGGGATGGCTACACCTTC	CASSSGTGDGYTF	TRBJ1-2	TRBD1	.	TRBV27
TGTGCCAGCAGTTACGGACAGGTTGAAGCTTTCTTT	CASSYGQVEAFF	TRBJ1-1	TRBD1	.	TRBV6-2/TRBV6-3
TGCGCCAGCAGCCAAGGGGGGCAGTTCCAAGAGACCCAGTACTTC	CASSQGGQFQETQYF	TRBJ2-5	.	.	TRBV4-1
TGTGCCAGTAGTATCCCCGGACGTAGGAATGAAAAACTGTTTTTT	CASSIPGRRNEKLFF	TRBJ1-4	.	once	TRBV19
TGTGCCAGCAGCCGTGGCAGGGCTCTTTACGAGCAGTACTTC	CASSRGRALYEQYF	TRBJ2-7	.	.	TRBV3-1/TRBV3-2
TGTGCCAGCAAGGGGTTAGGGGGGGCAGGCAACGTCCTGACTTTC	CASKGLGGAGNVLTF	TRBJ2-6	.	once	TRBV2
TGTGCCAGCAGTTTAACCGGGGGCCTGTACGAGCAGTACTTC	CASSLTGGLYEQYF	TRBJ2-7	.	.	TRBV27
TGCGCCAGCAGCTTGGCCTGGGACCTTAACTATGGCTACACCTTC	CASSLAWDLNYGYTF	TRBJ1-2	.	.	TRBV5-1
TGTGCCAGCAGCTCCGCAGGCGCGGGGGAAGAGACCCAGTACTTC	CASSSAGAGEETQYF	TRBJ2-5	TRBD2	once	TRBV27
TGTGCCAGTAGTACAAGACTAGCGGGACAAGAGACCCAGTACTTC	CASSTRLAGQETQYF	TRBJ2-5	TRBD2	.	TRBV19
TGTGCCAGCAGCCCGGACGGCCTGAACACTGAAGCTTTCTTT	CASSPDGLNTEAFF	TRBJ1-1	.	once	TRBV3-1/TRBV3-2